Listed below are T cell receptor beta chains from one sample, sequenced in a study of T cells in Graves' hyperthyroidism and ophthalmopathy. TCRdb reprocessed the multiplex PCR reads with MiXCR, giving one entry per CDR3 protein. The sample carries fewer than 750,000 distinct CDR3 sequences, under 15% recorded once. What was sequenced was blood. The receptor set was obtained from a woman aged 40 to 50 with Graves' ophthalmopathy. Each CDR3 is given with its conserved first and last residue. The D gene is left open where the match is weak. The size entry is marked missing in some rows and otherwise reads once, few, many or a size class.

v_call	clone_size	j_call	d_call	cdr3_aa	cdr3_nt
TRBV25-1	many	TRBJ2-2	-	CASSAHTGELFF	TGTGCCAGCAGTGCTCACACCGGGGAGCTGTTTTTT
TRBV18	few	TRBJ1-2	-	CASSPTQTANYGYTF	TGTGCCAGCTCACCAACTCAGACAGCCAACTATGGCTACACCTTC
TRBV20-1	many	TRBJ2-2	TRBD2	CSANHKLADVTGELFF	TGCAGTGCTAATCATAAACTAGCGGACGTCACCGGGGAGCTGTTTTTT
TRBV10-3	many	TRBJ1-1	-	CASAPRENTEAFF	TGTGCCAGTGCACCCAGGGAGAACACTGAAGCTTTCTTT
TRBV27	medium-sized	TRBJ2-7	-	CASSFAGQGYEQYF	TGTGCCAGCAGTTTCGCCGGGCAGGGTTACGAGCAGTACTTC
TRBV6-5	many	TRBJ2-2	-	CASSYSGRMEELFF	TGTGCCAGCAGTTACTCGGGAAGGATGGAGGAGCTGTTTTTT
TRBV13	-	TRBJ1-2	TRBD1	CASSPKPPRQGYGYTF	TGTGCCAGCAGTCCTAAGCCCCCCCGACAGGGCTATGGCTACACCTTC
TRBV27	-	TRBJ1-1	-	CASSLSTGGYTEAFF	TGTGCCAGCAGTTTATCGACAGGAGGATACACTGAAGCTTTCTTT
TRBV7-3	few	TRBJ2-7	TRBD2	CASSPKTSGSHTYEQYF	TGTGCCAGCAGCCCCAAGACTAGCGGGAGCCATACCTACGAGCAGTACTTC
TRBV20-1	-	TRBJ1-1	TRBD1	CSAREIGQGDGRGTEAFF	TGCAGTGCTAGAGAGATCGGACAGGGGGATGGAAGGGGCACTGAAGCTTTCTTT
TRBV11-2	-	TRBJ2-5	TRBD2	CASSLVAGGRGTQYF	TGTGCCAGCAGCTTAGTAGCGGGAGGGCGAGGGACCCAGTACTTC
TRBV5-1	few	TRBJ2-3	TRBD2	CASSLGLAGLGTDTQYF	TGCGCCAGCAGCTTGGGGCTAGCGGGACTGGGCACAGATACGCAGTATTTT
TRBV5-1	-	TRBJ2-6	-	CASSLAGFSGANVLTF	TGCGCCAGCAGCTTAGCGGGCTTCTCTGGGGCCAACGTCCTGACTTTC
TRBV11-1	many	TRBJ2-4	-	CASSLRSRPPPVPNIQYF	TGTGCCAGCAGCTTACGCTCGCGGCCACCCCCAGTCCCAAACATTCAGTACTTC
TRBV20-1	-	TRBJ1-1	-	CSARDPGRDGRNTEAFF	TGCAGTGCTAGAGATCCTGGGAGGGATGGACGGAACACTGAAGCTTTCTTT
TRBV7-9	-	TRBJ2-7	-	CASSSLGGSSYEQYF	TGTGCCAGCAGCTCCCTGGGGGGAAGCTCCTACGAGCAGTACTTC
TRBV20-1	many	TRBJ2-5	TRBD1	CSARWGPGQAQETQYF	TGCAGTGCTAGATGGGGGCCCGGACAGGCACAAGAGACCCAGTACTTC
TRBV6-5	many	TRBJ2-7	-	CASSYSGHEQYF	TGTGCCAGCAGTTACTCGGGCCACGAGCAGTACTTC
TRBV12-3/TRBV12-4	many	TRBJ2-5	-	CASSPRDSTETQYF	TGTGCCAGCAGTCCCCGGGACTCCACGGAGACCCAGTACTTC
TRBV7-3	many	TRBJ2-2	-	CASSPRGLNTGELFF	TGTGCCAGCAGCCCCAGGGGCCTGAACACCGGGGAGCTGTTTTTT
TRBV7-8	many	TRBJ2-5	-	CASSLRGSGLQETQYF	TGTGCCAGCAGCTTGAGGGGGAGCGGCCTCCAAGAGACCCAGTACTTC
TRBV27	many	TRBJ2-7	TRBD2	CASRSGSNEQYF	TGTGCCAGCCGCAGCGGGAGTAACGAGCAGTACTTC
TRBV7-2	many	TRBJ2-5	TRBD1	CASSLDRTRETQYF	TGTGCCAGCAGCTTGGACAGGACTCGGGAGACCCAGTACTTC
TRBV11-2	many	TRBJ2-4	-	CASSLVPALSGAKNIQYF	TGTGCCAGCAGCTTAGTTCCCGCATTGTCCGGAGCCAAAAACATTCAGTACTTC
TRBV20-1	many	TRBJ2-7	TRBD2	CSARDLAAGSYEQYF	TGCAGTGCTAGAGATCTAGCGGCAGGCTCCTACGAGCAGTACTTC
TRBV10-3	many	TRBJ2-7	-	CAISEQGSSYEQYF	TGTGCCATCAGTGAGCAGGGGAGCTCCTACGAGCAGTACTTC
TRBV7-6	many	TRBJ2-7	TRBD2	CASSTGLAGAEQYF	TGTGCCAGCAGCACGGGACTAGCGGGTGCCGAGCAGTACTTC
TRBV6-1	-	TRBJ2-7	TRBD2	CASTQGLAGGYEQYF	TGTGCCAGCACCCAGGGACTAGCGGGAGGATACGAGCAGTACTTC
TRBV6-2/TRBV6-3	-	TRBJ1-1	TRBD1	CASSYELQGVGWNTEAFF	TGTGCCAGCAGTTACGAGTTACAGGGGGTCGGTTGGAACACTGAAGCTTTCTTT
TRBV28	many	TRBJ1-1	-	CASRPWDPMNTEAFF	TGTGCCAGCCGTCCCTGGGACCCCATGAACACTGAAGCTTTCTTT
TRBV12-3/TRBV12-4	many	TRBJ2-7	TRBD2	CASSPAGLESYEQYF	TGTGCCAGCAGCCCCGCGGGACTAGAGTCCTACGAGCAGTACTTC
TRBV5-1	-	TRBJ2-6	-	CASSLAQSTSGANVLTF	TGCGCCAGCAGCTTGGCGCAAAGTACCTCTGGGGCCAACGTCCTGACTTTC
TRBV6-2/TRBV6-3	many	TRBJ2-5	-	CASNNREETQYF	TGTGCCAGCAATAACAGGGAAGAGACCCAGTACTTC
TRBV6-5	many	TRBJ2-2	TRBD2	CASQRESGTGELFF	TGTGCCAGCCAGCGGGAGTCGGGCACCGGGGAGCTGTTTTTT
TRBV28	few	TRBJ2-5	-	CASTGAGQETQYF	TGTGCCAGCACGGGGGCAGGACAAGAGACCCAGTACTTC
TRBV28	-	TRBJ2-7	TRBD1	CASSLADRGFEQYF	TGTGCCAGCAGTTTAGCAGACAGGGGTTTCGAGCAGTACTTC
TRBV7-9	-	TRBJ1-2	-	CASSSRVDYGYTF	TGTGCCAGCAGCTCGCGGGTGGACTATGGCTACACCTTC